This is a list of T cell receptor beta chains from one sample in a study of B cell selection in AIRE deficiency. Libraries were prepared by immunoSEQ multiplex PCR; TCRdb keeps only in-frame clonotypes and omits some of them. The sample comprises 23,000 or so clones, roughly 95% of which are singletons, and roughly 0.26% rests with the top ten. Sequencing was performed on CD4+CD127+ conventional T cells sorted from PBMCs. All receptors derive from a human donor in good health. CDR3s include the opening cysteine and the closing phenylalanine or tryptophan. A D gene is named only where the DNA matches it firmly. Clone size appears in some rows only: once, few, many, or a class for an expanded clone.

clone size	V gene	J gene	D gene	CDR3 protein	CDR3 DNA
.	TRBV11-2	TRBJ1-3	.	CASSLNGNTIYF	TGTGCCAGCAGCTTAAATGGAAACACCATATATTTT
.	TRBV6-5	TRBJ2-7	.	CATRGFDEQYF	TGTGCCACTCGGGGTTTCGACGAGCAGTACTTC
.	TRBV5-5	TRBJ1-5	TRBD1	CASSFDRGGNQPQHF	TGTGCCAGCAGTTTCGACAGGGGAGGTAATCAGCCCCAGCATTTT
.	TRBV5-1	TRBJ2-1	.	CASSAVLGFDEQFF	TGCGCCAGCAGCGCGGTCCTAGGTTTCGATGAGCAGTTCTTC
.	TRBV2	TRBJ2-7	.	CASSLLERESYEQYF	TGTGCCAGCAGTTTACTGGAGAGAGAATCCTACGAGCAGTACTTC
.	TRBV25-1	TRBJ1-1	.	CASSDFGGRTEAFF	TGTGCCAGCAGTGATTTTGGGGGGAGGACTGAAGCTTTCTTT
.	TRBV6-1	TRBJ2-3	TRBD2	CASSGGEGLGDTQYF	TGTGCCAGCAGTGGGGGGGAGGGCCTCGGAGATACGCAGTATTTT
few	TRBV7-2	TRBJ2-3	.	CASSLVGLRYTDTQYF	TGTGCCAGCAGCTTAGTAGGACTTCGCTACACAGATACGCAGTATTTT
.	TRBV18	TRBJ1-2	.	CASSLGEGPNYGYTF	TGTGCCAGCTCACTCGGAGAGGGACCTAACTATGGCTACACCTTC
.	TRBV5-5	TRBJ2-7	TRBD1	CASSLDGTGATYEQYF	TGTGCCAGCAGCTTGGACGGGACAGGGGCCACCTACGAGCAGTACTTC
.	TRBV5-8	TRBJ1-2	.	CASSLKQGGDYGYTF	TGTGCCAGCAGCTTGAAACAGGGTGGGGACTATGGCTACACCTTC
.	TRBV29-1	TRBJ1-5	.	CSVQRGGGNQPQHF	TGCAGCGTCCAAAGGGGGGGAGGCAATCAGCCCCAGCATTTT
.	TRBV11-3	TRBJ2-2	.	CASSLFSGRGTGELFF	TGTGCCAGCAGCTTATTTTCGGGGAGAGGCACCGGGGAGCTGTTTTTT